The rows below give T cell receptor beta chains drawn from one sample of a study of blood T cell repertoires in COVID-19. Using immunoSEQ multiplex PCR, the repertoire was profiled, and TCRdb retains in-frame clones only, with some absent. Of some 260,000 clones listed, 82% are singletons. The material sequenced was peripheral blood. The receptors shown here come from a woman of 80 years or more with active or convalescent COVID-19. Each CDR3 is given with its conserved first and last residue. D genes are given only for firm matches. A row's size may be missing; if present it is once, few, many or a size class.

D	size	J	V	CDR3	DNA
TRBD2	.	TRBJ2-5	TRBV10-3	CAISDASSGGRETQYF	TGTGCCATCAGTGATGCGTCTAGCGGGGGTCGTGAGACCCAGTACTTC
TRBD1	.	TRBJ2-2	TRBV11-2	CASSPGTGGGGRNTGELFF	TGTGCCAGCAGTCCCGGGACAGGGGGCGGTGGGCGGAACACCGGGGAGCTGTTTTTT
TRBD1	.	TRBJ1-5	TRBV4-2	CASSHALGTGPVYSNQPQHF	TGTGCCAGCAGCCACGCATTGGGGACAGGGCCTGTATATAGCAATCAGCCCCAGCATTTT
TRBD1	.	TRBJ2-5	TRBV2	CASTPGQVQETQYF	TGTGCCAGCACCCCAGGACAGGTCCAAGAGACCCAGTACTTC
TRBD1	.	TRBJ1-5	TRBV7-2	CASSLIGTGRARQPQHF	TGTGCCAGCAGCTTAATCGGGACAGGGCGGGCTAGGCAGCCCCAGCATTTT
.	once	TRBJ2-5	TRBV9	CASSVAEGLYETQYF	TGTGCCAGCAGCGTAGCGGAGGGGCTGTATGAGACCCAGTACTTC
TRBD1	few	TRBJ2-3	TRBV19	CASSQDRASTDTQYF	TGTGCCAGTTCCCAGGACAGGGCTAGCACAGATACGCAGTATTTT
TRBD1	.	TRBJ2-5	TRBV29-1	CSAGDRARVETQYF	TGCAGCGCCGGGGACAGGGCCAGGGTGGAGACCCAGTACTTC
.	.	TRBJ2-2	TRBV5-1	CASSLAPSRGELFF	TGCGCCAGCAGCTTGGCCCCTTCCCGGGGGGAGCTGTTTTTT
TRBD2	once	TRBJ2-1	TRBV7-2	CASSWSGGAGNEQFF	TGTGCCAGCAGCTGGAGCGGGGGGGCAGGGAATGAGCAGTTCTTC
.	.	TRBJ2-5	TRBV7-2	CASSLGAGLGTQYF	TGTGCCAGCAGCTTAGGTGCGGGACTCGGGACCCAGTACTTC
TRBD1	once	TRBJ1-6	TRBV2	CASSDRGSSPLHF	TGTGCCAGCAGCGACAGGGGCAGTTCACCCCTCCACTTT
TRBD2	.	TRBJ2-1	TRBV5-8	CASSLAVAGGPYNEQFF	TGTGCCAGCAGCTTGGCCGTAGCGGGAGGGCCCTACAATGAGCAGTTCTTC
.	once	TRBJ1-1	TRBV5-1	CASSLGLAADTEAFF	TGCGCCAGCAGCTTGGGCCTCGCGGCGGACACTGAAGCTTTCTTT
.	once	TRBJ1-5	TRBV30	CAWSGQVGGQPQHF	TGTGCCTGGAGTGGACAGGTCGGCGGGCAGCCCCAGCATTTT